This T cell receptor (beta chain) was sequenced for a study of blood T cell repertoires in COVID-19. On the study more broadly: Researchers got acute and convalescent COVID-19 samples from the United States, Italy and Spain.

V gave up 0 bases and J gave up 5 bases; unmatched junction bases: 6. CDR3 length equals 17 residues. The germline V gene has CDR1 SGHRS and CDR2 YFSETQ. TCRdb's table, derived via immunoSEQ multiplex PCR, lists solely in-frame clones and lacks some. Among around 100,000 clones listed, around 88% were seen once. The sequenced material came from peripheral blood. The chain recombines TRBV5-1 with TRBJ2-3, with TRBD2 matching over 13 bases. This sequence originates from a human donor in a cohort sampled during active COVID-19. The CDR3 here is CASSLETSGRAGDTQYF. CDR3 nucleotide sequence: TGCGCCAGCAGCTTGGAAACTAGCGGGAGGGCTGGAGATACGCAGTATTTT.